This T cell receptor (beta chain) was recorded in a study of blood T cell repertoires in COVID-19. Study summary: Collection of acute and convalescent COVID-19 samples took place in the United States, Italy and Spain. T cells, B-cell-depleted T cells, or PBMCs provided the cDNA or gDNA that served as material.

V was trimmed by 4 bases and J by 2 bases, leaving 8 bases between them. CDR3 size: 13 residues. Looked up from germline, CDR1 is KGHSY and CDR2 is FQNENV. Original data processing: Amplified reference gene primers provided the basis for estimating nucleated cell counts. The assay was immunoSEQ multiplex PCR, and TCRdb's table has in-frame clones only and misses some. V and J calls plus clone size are reproduced from that table; the DNA served to infer D and trimming. The sample consists of under 300,000 clones, approximately 87% of them appearing once. The sequence came from a man between 60 and 75 years old who had recovered from COVID-19. This rearrangement joins TRBV16 to TRBJ1-1; tentative D call: TRBD1 (5 bases). The sample comprised peripheral blood. The CDR3 nucleotides are TGTGCCAGCAGCCTGACAGCAAACACTGAAGCTTTCTTT. The encoded protein is CASSLTANTEAFF. The entire variable domain, with the rest obtained from reference TRBV16 and TRBJ1-1, is as follows: GEEVAQTPKHLVRGEGQKAKLYCAPIKGHSYVFWYQQVLKNEFKFLISFQNENVFDETGMPKERFSAKCLPNSPCSLEIQATKLEDSAVYFCASSLTANTEAFFGQGTRLTVV.